This T cell receptor beta chain was identified in a study of cytomegalovirus exposure and HLA in healthy donors. This clone was counted a single time. Its antigen is still unknown. A junction boundary mismatches the germline segment, possibly from a read error. Other nucleotide sequences in the sample specify the same CDR3. PCR primers comprised 60 Vbeta and 13 Jbeta primers. Repertoires were generated with immunoSEQ multiplex PCR, while TCRdb's copy carries only in-frame clones and drops some. The repertoire holds around 180,000 clones, about three quarters seen once, with about 1.4% in the top ten. Per germline, CDR1 SEHNR and CDR2 FQNEAQ (reference sequence). This CDR3 is built from 14 residues. Overall study findings and caveats: Some TCR beta chains (164 of them) were listed as cytomegalovirus-associated.

What was sequenced was PBMCs. V usage is TRBV7-9 and J usage is TRBJ1-2, with 8 bases identical to TRBD1. This TCR derives from a woman under 40 in good health and CMV-seropositive. The CDR3 DNA follows: TGTGCTAGCAGCGCCTACAGGGGGGGCTATGGCTACACCTTC. It is translated as CASSAYRGGYGYTF.